This T cell receptor (beta chain) was sequenced in a study of T-cell reconstitution after alpha-beta-depleted transplantation in children. This clonotype was counted at least ten times. The antigen remains undetermined. V lost 8 bases, J lost 6 bases, and 2 bases stayed unmatched. This CDR3 spans 11 amino acids. Study-wide points: Several hundred graft clones that had expanded were reportedly the source of alpha-beta T cells about two months after transplant. At the one-year point after transplant, T-cell counts and TCRbeta diversity were found to come mostly from T cells that had been newly produced.

Unique molecular identifiers were incorporated when the TCRbeta library was constructed. TCRdb re-called the PCR reads with MiXCR, one entry per CDR3 protein. Found here are 200,000 to 300,000 distinct CDR3 sequences, roughly 23% of them singletons; the top ten hold roughly 2.7%. This chain connects TRBV12-3 or TRBV12-4 to TRBJ2-3; 7 bases are a match to TRBD1. This receptor was obtained from a girl under 10 years old with Fanconi anemia, due to receive a stem cell transplant. The specimen comprised PBMCs, sampled before TCRalphabeta/CD19-depleted stem cell transplant. The CDR3 is CASQTGDTQYF. The CDR3 DNA sequence: TGTGCCAGCCAGACAGGGGATACGCAGTATTTT.